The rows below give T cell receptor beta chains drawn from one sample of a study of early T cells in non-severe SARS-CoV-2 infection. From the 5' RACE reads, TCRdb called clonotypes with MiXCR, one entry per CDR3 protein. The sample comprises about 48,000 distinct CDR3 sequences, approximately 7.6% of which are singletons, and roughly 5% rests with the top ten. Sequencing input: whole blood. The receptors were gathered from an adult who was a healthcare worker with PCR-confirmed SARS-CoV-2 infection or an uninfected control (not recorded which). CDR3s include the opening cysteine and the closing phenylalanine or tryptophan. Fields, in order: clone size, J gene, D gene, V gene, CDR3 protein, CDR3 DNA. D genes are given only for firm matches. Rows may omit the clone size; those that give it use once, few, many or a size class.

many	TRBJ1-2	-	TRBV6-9	CASSYSGGF	TGTGCCAGCAGTTATTCAGGGGGCTTC
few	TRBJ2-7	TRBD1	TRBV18	CASSLHRGRPYEQYF	TGTGCCAGCTCACTCCACAGGGGGCGCCCCTACGAGCAGTACTTC
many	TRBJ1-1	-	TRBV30	CAWRSDRYTEAFF	TGTGCCTGGAGGTCGGACCGATACACTGAAGCTTTCTTT
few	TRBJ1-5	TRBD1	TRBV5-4	CASSFGQGDQPQHF	TGTGCCAGCAGCTTCGGACAGGGGGATCAGCCCCAGCATTTT
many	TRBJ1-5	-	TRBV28	CASQTGGRQPQHF	TGTGCCAGCCAGACAGGCGGGCGGCAGCCCCAGCATTTT
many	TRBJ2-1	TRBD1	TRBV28	CASSFSTGKFF	TGTGCCAGCAGTTTTTCGACAGGGAAGTTCTTC
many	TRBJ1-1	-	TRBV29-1	CSATSGNTEAFF	TGCAGCGCGACATCCGGGAACACTGAAGCTTTCTTT
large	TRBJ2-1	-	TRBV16	CASSPRDEQFF	TGTGCCAGCAGCCCTAGAGATGAGCAGTTCTTC
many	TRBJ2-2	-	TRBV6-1	CASILTTNTGELFF	TGTGCCAGCATCCTGACTACGAACACCGGGGAGCTGTTTTTT
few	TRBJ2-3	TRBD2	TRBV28	CASKGTRRGYTDTQYF	TGTGCCAGCAAAGGGACTAGACGGGGGTACACAGATACGCAGTATTTT
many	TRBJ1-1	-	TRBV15	CATSRDGVSEAFF	TGTGCCACCAGCAGAGATGGGGTCAGTGAAGCTTTCTTT
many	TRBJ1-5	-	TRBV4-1	CASSQDYGVNQPQHF	TGCGCCAGCAGCCAAGATTACGGAGTCAATCAGCCCCAGCATTTT
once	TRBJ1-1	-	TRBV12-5	CASGPPGGTEAFF	TGTGCTAGTGGTCCGCCCGGGGGGACTGAAGCTTTCTTT
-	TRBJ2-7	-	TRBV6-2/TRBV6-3	CASSSGTFASYEQYF	TGTGCCAGCAGTTCCGGGACTTTTGCTTCCTACGAGCAGTACTTC
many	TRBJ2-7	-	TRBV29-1	CSVVGQVYEQYF	TGCAGCGTTGTCGGCCAGGTTTACGAGCAGTACTTC
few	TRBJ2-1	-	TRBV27	CASRDAHNEQFF	TGTGCCAGCAGAGACGCTCACAATGAGCAGTTCTTC
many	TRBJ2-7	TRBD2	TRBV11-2	CASSLTSGLGEQYF	TGTGCCAGCAGCTTAACTAGCGGTTTGGGCGAGCAGTACTTC
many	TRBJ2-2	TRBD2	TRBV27	CASSVGTSVPGELFF	TGTGCCAGCAGTGTAGGGACTAGCGTCCCCGGGGAGCTGTTTTTT
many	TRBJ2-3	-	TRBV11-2	CASSPGYTDTQYF	TGTGCCAGCAGCCCGGGGTACACAGATACGCAGTATTTT
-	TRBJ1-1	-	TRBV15	CATSRVKGRAEAFF	TGTGCCACCAGCAGAGTAAAGGGACGCGCTGAAGCTTTCTTT
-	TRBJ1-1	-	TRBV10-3	CAISQTENTEAFF	TGTGCCATCAGTCAGACAGAGAACACTGAAGCTTTCTTT
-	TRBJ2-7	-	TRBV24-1	CATSEVASYEQYF	TGTGCCACCAGTGAGGTGGCCTCCTACGAGCAGTACTTC
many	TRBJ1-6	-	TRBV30	CAWTFQDNSPLHF	TGTGCCTGGACGTTTCAGGATAATTCACCCCTCCACTTT
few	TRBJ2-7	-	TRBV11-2	CASSLDSDYEQYF	TGTGCCAGCAGCTTAGATTCGGATTACGAGCAGTACTTC
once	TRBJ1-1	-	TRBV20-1	CSARTYTEAFF	TGCAGTGCCAGGACTTATACTGAAGCTTTCTTT
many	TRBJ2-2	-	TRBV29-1	CSVEEEGSNTGELFF	TGCAGCGTTGAAGAGGAGGGCAGTAACACCGGGGAGCTGTTTTTT
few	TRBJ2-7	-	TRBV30	CAWSPLEGDRGEQYF	TGTGCCTGGAGCCCTCTGGAAGGGGATCGGGGGGAGCAGTACTTC
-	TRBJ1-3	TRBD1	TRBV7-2	CASSVGTAENTIYF	TGTGCCAGCAGCGTTGGGACAGCTGAAAACACCATATATTTT
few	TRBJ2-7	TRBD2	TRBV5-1	CASSLDEPGGYEQYF	TGCGCCAGCAGCTTGGACGAACCGGGGGGCTACGAGCAGTACTTC
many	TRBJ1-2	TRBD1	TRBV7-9	CASSQGVSHYGYTF	TGTGCCAGCAGCCAGGGGGTCAGTCACTATGGCTACACCTTC
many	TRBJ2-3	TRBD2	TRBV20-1	CSAGGADTQYF	TGCAGTGCTGGGGGGGCAGATACGCAGTATTTT
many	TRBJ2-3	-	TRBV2	CASSEGLSTDTQYF	TGTGCCAGCAGTGAAGGACTCAGCACAGATACGCAGTATTTT
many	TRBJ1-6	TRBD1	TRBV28	CASRGQGTYNSPLHF	TGTGCCAGCAGAGGACAGGGGACCTATAATTCACCCCTCCACTTT
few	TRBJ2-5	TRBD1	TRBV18	CASSQRDRGLKTQYF	TGTGCCAGCTCACAACGGGACAGGGGGTTGAAGACCCAGTACTTC
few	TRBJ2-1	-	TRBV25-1	CASTRMGSHNEQFF	TGTGCCAGCACCCGAATGGGGAGCCACAATGAGCAGTTCTTC
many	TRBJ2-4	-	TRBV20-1	CSASGEGDIQYF	TGCAGTGCTAGCGGGGAGGGGGACATTCAGTACTTC
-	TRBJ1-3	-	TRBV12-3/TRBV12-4	CTSSITGSSGNTIYF	TGTACCAGCAGTATTACAGGGAGCTCTGGAAACACCATATATTTT